These 3 T cell receptor beta chains share one sample of origin, sequenced in a study of T cell responses to AZD1222 COVID-19 vaccine. Sequencing used immunoSEQ multiplex PCR; TCRdb keeps in-frame clones, though not all of them. Of over 130,000 clones in the sample, 70% to 90% are singletons; the top ten hold approximately 4.8%. This material consisted of peripheral blood, taken on day 0 of AZD1222 vaccination. The receptors shown here come from an adult in good health.

V gene TRBV6-4 combines with J gene TRBJ2-3; 14 bases are shared with TRBD2. The CDR3 has 20 amino acids. J lost 1 base, V lost 6 bases, and 15 bases had no gene match. From germline, CDR1 is MRHNA and CDR2 SNTAGT. The CDR3 DNA sequence: TGTGCCAGCAGAGACCCCAGACTAGCGGGAGGGGGATGGGGCACAGATACGCAGTATTTT. It is translated as CASRDPRLAGGGWGTDTQYF.

This rearrangement joins TRBV18 to TRBJ2-3, with 9 bases lining up with TRBD1. The ends lost 6 bases at V and 5 bases at J; junction bases unmatched: 6. Germline CDR1 reads KGHSH; CDR2 reads LQKENI. This CDR3 is built from 14 residues. CDR3 protein: CASSLGQGGDTQYF. The CDR3 DNA reads as TGTGCCAGCTCCCTGGGACAGGGAGGAGATACGCAGTATTTT.

The CDR3, as DNA: TGTGCCAGCAGTTCCTACCCTCAGCCCCAGCATTTT. Translated: CASSSYPQPQHF. The rearrangement joins TRBV6-2 or TRBV6-3 to TRBJ1-5; D gene uncertain. V was pared by 4 bases and J by 6 bases, with 7 bases between. The CDR3 runs to 12 residues. Germline assignment: CDR1 MNHEY and CDR2 SVGEGT.